These T cell receptor beta chains were read from a single sample in a study of blood T cell repertoires in COVID-19. Only in-frame clones appear in the TCRdb table, and some are missing; sequencing was by immunoSEQ multiplex PCR. The top ten clones hold 2.5% to 3.5% of a sample with about 98,000 clones, around 90% of them seen once. Sequencing was carried out using peripheral blood. All receptors come from a man between 45 and 60 years old with active or convalescent COVID-19. The CDR3 runs from the conserved cysteine through the conserved F or W. The D gene is left open where the match is weak. Some rows mark clone size as missing; the rest say once, few, many or name a class of expanded clone.

d_call j_call v_call clone_size cdr3_aa cdr3_nt
TRBD1 TRBJ2-5 TRBV12-3/TRBV12-4 - CASRHDREETQYF TGTGCCAGCAGACACGACAGGGAAGAGACCCAGTACTTC
TRBD1 TRBJ1-1 TRBV5-1 - CASSSTGQGAEAFF TGCGCCAGCAGCTCGACGGGACAGGGGGCTGAAGCTTTCTTT
TRBD1 TRBJ2-2 TRBV4-1 once CASSQEPGQGPNTGELFF TGCGCCAGCAGCCAAGAACCGGGACAGGGGCCTAACACCGGGGAGCTGTTTTTT
TRBD1 TRBJ1-6 TRBV6-5 - CASWTGTEYNSPLHF TGTGCCAGCTGGACCGGGACAGAGTATAATTCACCCCTCCACTTT
TRBD1 TRBJ2-5 TRBV18 - CASSPDRKKTQYF TGTGCCAGCTCACCGGACAGGAAAAAGACCCAGTACTTC
TRBD1 TRBJ1-4 TRBV5-1 - CASSFTGTGQEKLFF TGCGCCAGCAGCTTCACCGGGACAGGGCAAGAAAAACTGTTTTTT
- TRBJ2-7 TRBV10-1 - CASSESSRGYEQYF TGCGCCAGCAGTGAGTCGTCCAGAGGATACGAGCAGTACTTC
- TRBJ1-1 TRBV19 - CATIEGGQGTEAFF TGTGCCACTATCGAGGGGGGGCAGGGCACTGAAGCTTTCTTT
TRBD2 TRBJ2-1 TRBV27 - CASSQGLAGVYNEQFF TGTGCCAGCAGTCAGGGACTAGCGGGGGTATACAATGAGCAGTTCTTC
TRBD2 TRBJ2-3 TRBV19 - CASSISRTSPDTQYF TGTGCCAGTAGTATCTCCCGGACTAGCCCAGATACGCAGTATTTT
TRBD1 TRBJ2-5 TRBV4-3 - CASSQGQGAGETQYF TGCGCCAGCAGCCAAGGGCAGGGGGCGGGAGAGACCCAGTACTTC
- TRBJ2-6 TRBV7-6 once CASSLVTDSGANVLTF TGTGCCAGCAGCTTAGTAACAGACTCTGGGGCCAACGTCCTGACTTTC
- TRBJ1-1 TRBV5-1 - CASSLGGLMNTEAFF TGCGCCAGCAGCTTGGGAGGTCTCATGAACACTGAAGCTTTCTTT
TRBD1 TRBJ1-2 TRBV24-1 - CATSDSRQGSLGYTF TGTGCCACCAGTGATAGCCGACAGGGCTCCCTTGGCTACACCTTC
- TRBJ1-2 TRBV29-1 - CSVDVGGTGYTF TGCAGCGTTGATGTAGGAGGGACTGGCTACACCTTC
TRBD2 TRBJ2-3 TRBV5-4 - CASSLKAGGPTDTQYF TGTGCCAGCAGCTTAAAAGCGGGGGGCCCCACAGATACGCAGTATTTT
TRBD1 TRBJ1-1 TRBV15 - CATSRGRTGDLMNQDLMRTEAFF TGTGCCACCAGCAGAGGAAGGACAGGGGACCTCATGAACCAGGACCTCATGAGAACTGAAGCTTTCTTT
TRBD2 TRBJ2-5 TRBV20-1 - CSASRASGGAGGETQYF TGCAGTGCTAGTAGGGCTAGCGGGGGGGCGGGCGGGGAGACCCAGTACTTC
TRBD1 TRBJ1-5 TRBV3-1/TRBV3-2 - CASSQGQGVGQPQHF TGTGCCAGCAGCCAAGGACAGGGGGTGGGTCAGCCCCAGCATTTT
- TRBJ2-5 TRBV28 - CASSLNLGAQETQYF TGTGCCAGCAGTTTGAATTTAGGGGCCCAAGAGACCCAGTACTTC
- TRBJ1-2 TRBV6-1 - CASSEFWAGYGYTF TGTGCCAGCAGTGAATTTTGGGCAGGGTATGGCTACACCTTC
- TRBJ2-5 TRBV15 - CATSRDSQTQYF TGTGCCACCAGCAGAGATAGCCAGACCCAGTACTTC
- TRBJ2-1 TRBV2 - CAGDRWGDNEQFF TGTGCCGGAGATCGGTGGGGGGACAATGAGCAGTTCTTC
- TRBJ2-3 TRBV5-8 - CASSYRDISTDTQYF TGTGCCAGCAGCTACCGGGACATCAGCACAGATACGCAGTATTTT
TRBD1 TRBJ1-6 TRBV7-9 - CASSRRQGTYNSPLHF TGTGCCAGCAGTCGCCGACAGGGTACCTATAATTCACCCCTCCACTTT
TRBD1 TRBJ2-3 TRBV19 - CASSIYQDRTDHTQYF TGTGCCAGTAGTATATATCAGGACAGGACAGACCATACGCAGTATTTT
- TRBJ1-3 TRBV15 - CATSRGEGAHGNTIYF TGTGCCACCAGCAGAGGTGAGGGTGCCCATGGAAACACCATATATTTT
- TRBJ1-2 TRBV14 - CASSLKRGPSYGYTF TGTGCCAGCAGCCTAAAGCGCGGTCCTAGTTATGGCTACACCTTC
TRBD2 TRBJ2-1 TRBV9 - CASSVDGGNYNEQFF TGTGCCAGCAGCGTAGACGGGGGGAATTACAATGAGCAGTTCTTC
TRBD2 TRBJ2-6 TRBV6-2/TRBV6-3 - CASSTWTSGNSGANVLTF TGTGCCAGCAGTACGTGGACTAGCGGGAACTCTGGGGCCAACGTCCTGACTTTC
TRBD1 TRBJ1-2 TRBV28 - CASSSGTGLGYTF TGTGCCAGCAGTTCCGGGACAGGGTTAGGCTACACCTTC
TRBD1 TRBJ1-5 TRBV6-6 - CASRRDRGDQPQHF TGTGCCAGCAGGAGGGACAGGGGTGATCAGCCCCAGCATTTT
- TRBJ2-1 TRBV5-1 - CASSLDVANNEQFF TGCGCCAGCAGCTTAGATGTAGCTAACAATGAGCAGTTCTTC
TRBD1 TRBJ1-1 TRBV10-2 - CASSNGQVGEAFF TGCGCCAGCAGTAATGGACAGGTGGGTGAAGCTTTCTTT
TRBD1 TRBJ1-2 TRBV15 - CATSRNRGPYGYTF TGTGCCACCAGCAGGAACAGGGGACCCTATGGCTACACCTTC
TRBD2 TRBJ2-7 TRBV4-3 - CASSQVLAGVSYEQYF TGCGCCAGCAGCCAAGTTTTAGCGGGGGTCTCCTACGAGCAGTACTTC
- TRBJ1-6 TRBV6-1 - CASSERQGSYNSPLHF TGTGCCAGCAGTGAAAGGCAGGGATCCTATAATTCACCCCTCCACTTT
TRBD1 TRBJ2-1 TRBV19 - CASSFRDRGREQFF TGTGCCAGTAGTTTCCGGGACAGGGGCAGAGAGCAGTTCTTC
TRBD1 TRBJ1-1 TRBV10-3 - CAINSGQGNTEAFF TGTGCCATCAACTCGGGACAGGGGAACACTGAAGCTTTCTTT
- TRBJ1-5 TRBV27 once CASSSGSFNQPQHF TGTGCCAGCAGTTCCGGGTCCTTCAATCAGCCCCAGCATTTT
TRBD1 TRBJ1-3 TRBV5-1 - CASSLERQGTGNTIYF TGCGCCAGCAGCTTAGAAAGACAGGGAACTGGAAACACCATATATTTT
TRBD1 TRBJ2-7 TRBV9 - CASSIRPERGLLDEQYF TGTGCCAGCAGCATACGACCGGAGAGGGGGCTCTTGGACGAGCAGTACTTC
TRBD1 TRBJ2-1 TRBV11-2 - CASSVSGQGVSEQFF TGTGCCAGCAGCGTATCGGGACAGGGGGTCAGTGAGCAGTTCTTC
- TRBJ2-1 TRBV7-8 - CASSLQEHSYNEQFF TGTGCCAGCAGCCTCCAGGAACACTCCTACAATGAGCAGTTCTTC
TRBD1 TRBJ1-1 TRBV29-1 - CSVEYQGAFTEAFF TGCAGCGTTGAATATCAGGGGGCGTTCACTGAAGCTTTCTTT
- TRBJ2-2 TRBV3-1/TRBV3-2 - CASSQVTGNTGELFF TGTGCCAGCAGCCAAGTCACAGGGAACACCGGGGAGCTGTTTTTT
- TRBJ2-3 TRBV14 - CASSLHSGPQSDTQYF TGTGCCAGCAGCCTTCATAGCGGTCCCCAGTCAGATACGCAGTATTTT
- TRBJ1-4 TRBV5-1 - CASSLGGRTNEKLFF TGCGCCAGCAGCTTGGGGGGCCGAACTAATGAAAAACTGTTTTTT
TRBD2 TRBJ2-5 TRBV5-1 few CASSLVVTGGPAETQYF TGCGCCAGCAGCTTGGTGGTAACGGGGGGGCCAGCAGAGACCCAGTACTTC
TRBD2 TRBJ2-3 TRBV10-3 - CATVAGGSTDTQYF TGTGCCACCGTAGCGGGGGGTAGCACAGATACGCAGTATTTT
- TRBJ2-7 TRBV3-1/TRBV3-2 - CASSLRAPYEQYF TGTGCCAGCAGCCTGAGGGCCCCCTACGAGCAGTACTTC
- TRBJ2-7 TRBV7-2 - CASSVLRDTYYEQYF TGTGCCAGCAGCGTCCTCCGGGACACCTACTACGAGCAGTACTTC
TRBD2 TRBJ2-3 TRBV7-2 once CASSLGASGGIDTQYF TGTGCCAGCAGCTTAGGGGCTAGCGGGGGGATAGATACGCAGTATTTT
TRBD1 TRBJ2-1 TRBV19 - CASSSRDSNNNEQFF TGTGCCAGTAGTAGCCGGGACAGTAATAACAATGAGCAGTTCTTC
- TRBJ1-6 TRBV7-8 - CASSPKGVQDNSPLHF TGTGCCAGCAGTCCTAAGGGGGTCCAGGATAATTCACCCCTCCACTTT
TRBD1 TRBJ2-1 TRBV29-1 - CSVEGQGSYNEQFF TGCAGCGTTGAGGGACAGGGCTCCTACAATGAGCAGTTCTTC